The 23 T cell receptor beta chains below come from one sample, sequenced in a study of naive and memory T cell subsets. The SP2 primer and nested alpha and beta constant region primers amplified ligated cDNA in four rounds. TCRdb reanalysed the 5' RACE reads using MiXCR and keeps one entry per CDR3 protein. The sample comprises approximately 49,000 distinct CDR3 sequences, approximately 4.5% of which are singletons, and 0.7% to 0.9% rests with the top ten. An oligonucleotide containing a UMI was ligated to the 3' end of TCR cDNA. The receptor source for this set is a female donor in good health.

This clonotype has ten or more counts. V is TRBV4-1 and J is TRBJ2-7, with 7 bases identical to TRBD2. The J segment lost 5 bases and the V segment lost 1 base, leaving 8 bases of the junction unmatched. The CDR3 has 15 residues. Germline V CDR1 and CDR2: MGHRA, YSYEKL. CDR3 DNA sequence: TGCGCCAGCAGCCAAGGTGGGAGGGGCAGGAACGAGCAGTACTTC. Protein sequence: CASSQGGRGRNEQYF.

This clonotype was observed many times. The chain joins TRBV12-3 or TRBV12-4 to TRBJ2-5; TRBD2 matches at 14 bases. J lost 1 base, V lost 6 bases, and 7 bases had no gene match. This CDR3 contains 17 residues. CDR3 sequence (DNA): TGTGCCAGCAGAACAGGGACTAGCGGGAGTCTCCAAGAGACCCAGTACTTC. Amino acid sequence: CASRTGTSGSLQETQYF.

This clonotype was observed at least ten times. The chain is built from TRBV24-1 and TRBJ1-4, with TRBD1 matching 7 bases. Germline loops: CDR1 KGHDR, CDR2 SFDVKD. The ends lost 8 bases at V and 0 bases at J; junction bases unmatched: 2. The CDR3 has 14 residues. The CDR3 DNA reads TGTGCCACCAAAGGGACAGCAACTAATGAAAAACTGTTTTTT. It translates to CATKGTATNEKLFF.

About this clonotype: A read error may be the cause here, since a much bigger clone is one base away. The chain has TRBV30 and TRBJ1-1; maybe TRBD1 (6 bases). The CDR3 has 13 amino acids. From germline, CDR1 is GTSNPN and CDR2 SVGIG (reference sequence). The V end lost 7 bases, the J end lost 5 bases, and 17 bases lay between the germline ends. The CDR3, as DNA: TGTGCCTCCAGAAGGCAGGGGCGGACTGAAGCTTTCTTT. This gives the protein CASRRQGRTEAFF.

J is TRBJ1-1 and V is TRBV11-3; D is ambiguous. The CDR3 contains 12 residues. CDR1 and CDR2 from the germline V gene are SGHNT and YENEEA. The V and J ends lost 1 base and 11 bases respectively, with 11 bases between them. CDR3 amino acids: CASSLGSGRAFF. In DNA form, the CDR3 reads TGTGCCAGCAGCTTAGGTTCGGGAAGGGCTTTCTTT.

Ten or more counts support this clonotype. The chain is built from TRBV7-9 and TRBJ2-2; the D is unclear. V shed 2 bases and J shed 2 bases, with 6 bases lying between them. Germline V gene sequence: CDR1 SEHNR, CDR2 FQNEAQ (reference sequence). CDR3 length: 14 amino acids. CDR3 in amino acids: CASSLTENTGELFF. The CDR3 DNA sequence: TGTGCCAGCAGCTTAACCGAAAACACCGGGGAGCTGTTTTTT.

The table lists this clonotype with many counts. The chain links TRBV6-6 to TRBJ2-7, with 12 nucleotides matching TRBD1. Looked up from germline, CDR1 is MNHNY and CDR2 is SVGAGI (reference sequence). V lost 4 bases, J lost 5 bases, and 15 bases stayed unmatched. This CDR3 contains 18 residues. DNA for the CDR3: TGTGCCAGCAGTTCCCGGGTAGGGACAGGGGGCGCGGTCAACGAGCAGTACTTC. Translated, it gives CASSSRVGTGGAVNEQYF.

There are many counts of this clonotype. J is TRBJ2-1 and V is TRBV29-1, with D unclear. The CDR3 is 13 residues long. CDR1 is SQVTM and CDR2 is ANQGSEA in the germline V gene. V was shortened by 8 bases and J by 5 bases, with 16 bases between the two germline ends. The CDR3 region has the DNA TGCAGCCTGGTCGGCGGTACCCACAATGAGCAGTTCTTC. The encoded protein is CSLVGGTHNEQFF.

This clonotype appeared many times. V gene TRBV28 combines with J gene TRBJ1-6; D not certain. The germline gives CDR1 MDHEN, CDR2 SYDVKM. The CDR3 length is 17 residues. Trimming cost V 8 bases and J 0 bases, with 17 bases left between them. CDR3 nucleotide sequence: TGTGCCAGCTTAGAGGGCCCAGTGCGCTCCTATAATTCACCCCTCCACTTT. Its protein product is CASLEGPVRSYNSPLHF. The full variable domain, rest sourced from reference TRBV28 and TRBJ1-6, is DVKVTQSSRYLVKRTGEKVFLECVQDMDHENMFWYRQDPGLGLRLIYFSYDVKMKEKGDIPEGYSVSREKKERFSLILESASTNQTSMYLCASLEGPVRSYNSPLHFGNGTRLTVT.

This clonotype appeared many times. The DNA for the CDR3 is TGTGCCAGCAGTTACAGTTCGGCTACCTACGAGCAGTACTTC. Amino acid sequence: CASSYSSATYEQYF. The rearrangement links TRBV6-5 to TRBJ2-7; D is ambiguous. The CDR3 spans 14 residues. Deletions cut 2 bases from V and 2 bases from J, with 10 bases between. Germline CDR1 is MNHEY and CDR2 is SVGAGI.

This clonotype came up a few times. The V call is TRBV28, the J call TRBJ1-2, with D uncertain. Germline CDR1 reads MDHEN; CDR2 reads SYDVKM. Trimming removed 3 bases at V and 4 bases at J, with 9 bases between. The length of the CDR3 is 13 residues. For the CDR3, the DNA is TGTGCCAGCAGTTTTACCGGATCCTATGGCTACACCTTC. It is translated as CASSFTGSYGYTF.

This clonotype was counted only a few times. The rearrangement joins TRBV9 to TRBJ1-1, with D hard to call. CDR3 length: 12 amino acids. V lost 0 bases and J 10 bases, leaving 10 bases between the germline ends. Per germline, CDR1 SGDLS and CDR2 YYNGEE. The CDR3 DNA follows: TGTGCCAGCAGCGTAGATATGGAGGCAGCTTTCTTT. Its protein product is CASSVDMEAAFF.

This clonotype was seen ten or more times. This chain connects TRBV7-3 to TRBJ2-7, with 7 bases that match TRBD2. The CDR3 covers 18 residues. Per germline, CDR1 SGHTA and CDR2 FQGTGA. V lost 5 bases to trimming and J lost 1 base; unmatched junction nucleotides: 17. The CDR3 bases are TGTGCCAGCAGCCCCTATGAGGGTAGCGGGCCCGCTTCCTACGAGCAGTACTTC. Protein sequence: CASSPYEGSGPASYEQYF. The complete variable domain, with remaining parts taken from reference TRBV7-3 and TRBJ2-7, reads GAGVSQTPSNKVTEKGKYVELRCDPISGHTALYWYRQSLGQGPEFLIYFQGTGAADDSGLPNDRFFAVRPEGSVSTLKIQRTERGDSAVYLCASSPYEGSGPASYEQYFGPGTRLTVT.

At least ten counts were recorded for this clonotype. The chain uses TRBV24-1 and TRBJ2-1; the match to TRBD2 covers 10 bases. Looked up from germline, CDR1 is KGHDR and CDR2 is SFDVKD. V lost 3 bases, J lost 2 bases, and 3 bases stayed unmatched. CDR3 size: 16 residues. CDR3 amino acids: CATSDPSGRAYNEQFF. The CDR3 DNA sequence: TGTGCCACCAGTGATCCTAGCGGGAGAGCCTACAATGAGCAGTTCTTC.

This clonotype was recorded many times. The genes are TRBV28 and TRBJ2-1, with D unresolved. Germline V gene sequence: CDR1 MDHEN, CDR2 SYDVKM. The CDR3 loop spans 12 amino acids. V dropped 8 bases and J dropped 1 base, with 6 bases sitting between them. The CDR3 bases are TGTGCCAGCGAAGAATCCTACAATGAGCAGTTCTTC. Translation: CASEESYNEQFF.

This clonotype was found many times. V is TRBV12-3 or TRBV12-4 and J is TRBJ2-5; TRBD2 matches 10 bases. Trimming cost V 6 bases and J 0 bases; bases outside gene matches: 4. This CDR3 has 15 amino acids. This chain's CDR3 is CASSQTSGHQETQYF. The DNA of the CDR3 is TGTGCCAGCAGCCAGACTAGCGGGCACCAAGAGACCCAGTACTTC.

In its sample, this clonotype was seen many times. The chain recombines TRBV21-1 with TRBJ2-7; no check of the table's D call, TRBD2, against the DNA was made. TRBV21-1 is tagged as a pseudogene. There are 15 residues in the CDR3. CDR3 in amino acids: CASSKDASAHYEQYF. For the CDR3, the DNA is TGTGCCAGCAGCAAAGATGCTAGCGCTCATTACGAGCAGTACTTC.

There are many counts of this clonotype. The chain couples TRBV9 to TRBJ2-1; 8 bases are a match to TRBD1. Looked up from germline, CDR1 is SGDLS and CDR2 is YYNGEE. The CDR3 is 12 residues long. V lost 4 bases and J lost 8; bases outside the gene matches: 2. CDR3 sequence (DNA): TGTGCCAGCAGCCCAGGGGGCTATGAGCAGTTCTTC. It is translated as CASSPGGYEQFF.

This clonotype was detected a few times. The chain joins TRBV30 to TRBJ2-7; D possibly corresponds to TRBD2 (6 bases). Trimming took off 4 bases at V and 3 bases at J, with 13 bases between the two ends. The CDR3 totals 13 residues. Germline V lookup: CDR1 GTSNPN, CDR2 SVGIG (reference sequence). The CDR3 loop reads CAWNFPGVYEQYF. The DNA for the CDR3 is TGTGCCTGGAACTTTCCGGGAGTCTACGAGCAGTACTTC.

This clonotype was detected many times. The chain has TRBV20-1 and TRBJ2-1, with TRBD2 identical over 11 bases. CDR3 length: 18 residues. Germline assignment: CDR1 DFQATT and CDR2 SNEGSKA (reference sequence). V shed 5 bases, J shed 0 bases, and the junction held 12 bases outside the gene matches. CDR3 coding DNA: TGCAGTGCTCCGCCGGGACTAGCGGCTGTAAGCTCCTACAATGAGCAGTTCTTC. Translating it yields CSAPPGLAAVSSYNEQFF.

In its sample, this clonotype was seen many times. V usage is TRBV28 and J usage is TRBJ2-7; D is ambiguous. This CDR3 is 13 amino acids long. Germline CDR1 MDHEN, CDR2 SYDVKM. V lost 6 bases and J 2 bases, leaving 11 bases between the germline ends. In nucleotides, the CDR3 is TGTGCCAGCAGGGAATCCTCAACCTACGAGCAGTACTTC. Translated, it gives CASRESSTYEQYF.

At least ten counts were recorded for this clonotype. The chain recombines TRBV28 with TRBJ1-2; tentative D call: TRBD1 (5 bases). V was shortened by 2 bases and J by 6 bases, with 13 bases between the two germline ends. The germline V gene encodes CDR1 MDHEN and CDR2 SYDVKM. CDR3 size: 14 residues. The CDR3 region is CASSLEGKTDGYTF. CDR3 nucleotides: TGTGCCAGCAGTTTAGAGGGGAAGACGGATGGCTACACCTTC.

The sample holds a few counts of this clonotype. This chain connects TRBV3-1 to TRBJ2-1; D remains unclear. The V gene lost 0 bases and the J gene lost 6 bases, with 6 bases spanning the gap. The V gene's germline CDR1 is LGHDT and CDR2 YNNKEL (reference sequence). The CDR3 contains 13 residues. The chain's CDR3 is CASSQDRCNEQFF. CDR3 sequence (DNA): TGTGCCAGCAGCCAAGATCGTTGCAATGAGCAGTTCTTC.